This T cell receptor beta chain was sequenced in a study of blood T cell repertoires in COVID-19. Study-level background: T cells, B-cell-depleted T cells, or PBMCs provided the cDNA or gDNA that served as material.

The length of the CDR3 is 14 residues. CDR1 is LNHDA, CDR2 SQIVND, per germline (reference sequence). V trimming: 7 bases; J trimming: 8 bases; junction bases outside the gene matches: 13. The protocol was immunoSEQ multiplex PCR, while the TCRdb copy is restricted to in-frame clones and leaves out a portion. The sample contains roughly 120,000 clones, over 85% of which appear only once. This clone was detected once. This chain joins TRBV19 and TRBJ1-2, with 7 positions matching TRBD1. The material sequenced was peripheral blood. The clonotype originates from a man aged 45-65 years with active COVID-19. In DNA form, the CDR3 reads TGTGCCAGTACCCCATGGGACAGTGGGGTAGGCTACACCTTC. Amino acids: CASTPWDSGVGYTF.